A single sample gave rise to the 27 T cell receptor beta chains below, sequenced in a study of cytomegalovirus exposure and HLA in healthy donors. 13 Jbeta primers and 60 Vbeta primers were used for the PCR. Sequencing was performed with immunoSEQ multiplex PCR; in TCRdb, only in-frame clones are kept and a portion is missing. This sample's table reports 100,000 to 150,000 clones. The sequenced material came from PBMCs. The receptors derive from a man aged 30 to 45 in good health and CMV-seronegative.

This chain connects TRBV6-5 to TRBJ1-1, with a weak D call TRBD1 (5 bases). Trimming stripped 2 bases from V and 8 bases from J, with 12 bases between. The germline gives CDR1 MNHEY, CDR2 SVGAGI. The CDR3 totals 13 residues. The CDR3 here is CASSYARASEAFF. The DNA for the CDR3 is TGTGCCAGCAGTTACGCCAGGGCCTCAGAAGCTTTCTTT.

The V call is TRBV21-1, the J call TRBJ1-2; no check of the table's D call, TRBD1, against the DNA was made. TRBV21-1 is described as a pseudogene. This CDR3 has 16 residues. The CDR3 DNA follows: TGTGCCAGCAGCAAAGTACGCCTCCGGGACAGGGTGGACTACACCTTC. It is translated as CASSKVRLRDRVDYTF.

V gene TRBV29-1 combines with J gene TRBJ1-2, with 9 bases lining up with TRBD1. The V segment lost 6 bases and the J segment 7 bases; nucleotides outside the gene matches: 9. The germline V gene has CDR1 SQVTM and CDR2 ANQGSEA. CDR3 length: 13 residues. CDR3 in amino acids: CSVPGQGSAGYTF. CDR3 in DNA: TGCAGCGTACCGGGACAGGGATCCGCTGGCTACACCTTC.

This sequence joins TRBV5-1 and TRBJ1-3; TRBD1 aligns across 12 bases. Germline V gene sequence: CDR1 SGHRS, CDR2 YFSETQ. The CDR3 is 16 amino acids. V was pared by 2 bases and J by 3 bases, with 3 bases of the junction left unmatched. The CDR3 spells CASSLGTGGVGNTIYF. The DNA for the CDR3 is TGCGCCAGCAGCTTAGGGACAGGGGGCGTTGGAAACACCATATATTTT.

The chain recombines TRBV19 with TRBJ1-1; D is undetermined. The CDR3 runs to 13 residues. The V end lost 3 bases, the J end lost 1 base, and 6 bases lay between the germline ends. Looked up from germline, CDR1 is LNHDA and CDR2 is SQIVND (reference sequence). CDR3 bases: TGTGCCAGTAGTATCGGGGAGAACACTGAAGCTTTCTTT. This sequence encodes CASSIGENTEAFF.

The CDR3 DNA reads TGTGCCAGCAGCGTAGGCCTGTCAGCGGGGGATGAGCAGTTCTTC. Translation: CASSVGLSAGDEQFF. This rearrangement joins TRBV9 to TRBJ2-1; 8 nucleotides match TRBD2. The J segment lost 8 bases and the V segment lost 0 bases, leaving 7 bases of the junction unmatched. Germline lookup yields CDR1 SGDLS and CDR2 YYNGEE. The CDR3 covers 15 residues. The entire variable domain, with the rest obtained from reference TRBV9 and TRBJ2-1, is as follows: DSGVTQTPKHLITATGQRVTLRCSPRSGDLSVYWYQQSLDQGLQFLIQYYNGEERAKGNILERFSAQQFPDLHSELNLSSLELGDSALYFCASSVGLSAGDEQFFGPGTRLTVL.

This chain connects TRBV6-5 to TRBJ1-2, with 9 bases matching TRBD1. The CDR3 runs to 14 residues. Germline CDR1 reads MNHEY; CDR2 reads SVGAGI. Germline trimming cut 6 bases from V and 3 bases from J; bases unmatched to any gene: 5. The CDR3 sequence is CASRKTGGYYGYTF. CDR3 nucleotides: TGTGCCAGCAGGAAAACAGGGGGCTACTATGGCTACACCTTC.

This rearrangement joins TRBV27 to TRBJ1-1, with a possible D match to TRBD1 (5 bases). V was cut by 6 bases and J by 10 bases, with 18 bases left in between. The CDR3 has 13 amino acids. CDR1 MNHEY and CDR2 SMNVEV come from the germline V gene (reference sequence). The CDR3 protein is CASRRSEGAGAFF. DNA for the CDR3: TGTGCCAGCAGGAGGAGTGAAGGGGCTGGAGCTTTCTTT.

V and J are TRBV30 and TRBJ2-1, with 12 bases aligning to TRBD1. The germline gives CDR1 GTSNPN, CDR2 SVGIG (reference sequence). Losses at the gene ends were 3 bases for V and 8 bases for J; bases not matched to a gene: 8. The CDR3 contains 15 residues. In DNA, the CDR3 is TGTGCCTGGAGCTCTGGGGACAGGGGGCAAGATGAGCAGTTCTTC. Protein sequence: CAWSSGDRGQDEQFF.

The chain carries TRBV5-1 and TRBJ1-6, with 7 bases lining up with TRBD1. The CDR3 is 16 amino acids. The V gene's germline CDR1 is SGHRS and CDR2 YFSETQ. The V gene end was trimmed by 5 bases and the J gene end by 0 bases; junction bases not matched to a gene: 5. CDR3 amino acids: CASSDWDSSYNSPLHF. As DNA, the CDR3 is TGCGCCAGCAGTGATTGGGACAGCTCCTATAATTCACCCCTCCACTTT.

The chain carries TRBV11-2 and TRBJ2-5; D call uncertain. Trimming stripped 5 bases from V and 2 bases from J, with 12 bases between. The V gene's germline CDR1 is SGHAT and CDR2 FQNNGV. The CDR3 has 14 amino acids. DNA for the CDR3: TGTGCCAGCAGCGAAGGCTCAGGTCAAGAGACCCAGTACTTC. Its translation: CASSEGSGQETQYF. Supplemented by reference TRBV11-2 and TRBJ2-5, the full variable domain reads EAGVAQSPRYKIIEKRQSVAFWCNPISGHATLYWYQQILGQGPKLLIQFQNNGVVDDSQLPKDRFSAERLKGVDSTLKIQPAKLEDSAVYLCASSEGSGQETQYFGPGTRLLVL.

CDR3 region: CASSKRRAFF. The CDR3 DNA follows: TGTGCCAGCAGCAAACGGCGGGCTTTCTTT. J is TRBJ1-1 and V is TRBV21-1. TRBV21-1 is assigned pseudogene status. The CDR3 length is 10 residues.

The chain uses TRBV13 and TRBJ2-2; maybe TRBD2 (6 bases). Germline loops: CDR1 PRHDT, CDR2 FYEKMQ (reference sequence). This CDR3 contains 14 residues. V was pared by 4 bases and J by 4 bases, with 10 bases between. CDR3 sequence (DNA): TGTGCCAGCAGCTGGGGGACTTCCACCGGGGAGCTGTTTTTT. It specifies CASSWGTSTGELFF.

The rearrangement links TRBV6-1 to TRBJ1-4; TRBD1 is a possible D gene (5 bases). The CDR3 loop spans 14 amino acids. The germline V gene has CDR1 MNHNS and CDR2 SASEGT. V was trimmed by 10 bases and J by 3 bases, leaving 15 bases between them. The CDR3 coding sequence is TGTGCCACCACGCAGGGATCAGCTAATGAAAAACTGTTTTTT. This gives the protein CATTQGSANEKLFF.

The CDR3 here is CASSLSGISYNEQFF. Here the CDR3 DNA reads TGTGCCAGCAGCCTTAGCGGGATCTCCTACAATGAGCAGTTCTTC. The V and J genes are TRBV6-6 and TRBJ2-1, with 8 bases that match TRBD2. The junction had 4 bases not matched to a gene; V was cut back by 6 bases and J by 0 bases. The germline V gene encodes CDR1 MNHNY and CDR2 SVGAGI (reference sequence). The CDR3 is 15 amino acids.

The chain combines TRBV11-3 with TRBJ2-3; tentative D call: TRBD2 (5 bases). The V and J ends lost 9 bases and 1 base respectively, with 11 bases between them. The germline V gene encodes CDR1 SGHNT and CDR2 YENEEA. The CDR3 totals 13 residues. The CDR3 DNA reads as TGTGCCAGTAGCGCGAGCGGCACAGATACGCAGTATTTT. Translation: CASSASGTDTQYF.

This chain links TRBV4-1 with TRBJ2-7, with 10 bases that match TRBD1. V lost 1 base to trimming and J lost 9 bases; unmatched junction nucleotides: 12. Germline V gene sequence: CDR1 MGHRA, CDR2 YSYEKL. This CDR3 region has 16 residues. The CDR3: CASSQGRQGAPIRQYF. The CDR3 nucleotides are TGCGCCAGCAGCCAAGGTCGACAGGGGGCCCCAATCCGGCAGTACTTC.

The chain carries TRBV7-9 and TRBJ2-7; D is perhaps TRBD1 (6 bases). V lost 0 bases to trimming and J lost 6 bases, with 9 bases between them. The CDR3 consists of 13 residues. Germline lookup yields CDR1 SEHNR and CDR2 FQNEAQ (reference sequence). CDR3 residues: CASSLAGGGEQYF. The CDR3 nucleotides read TGTGCCAGCAGCTTAGCAGGGGGTGGCGAGCAGTACTTC.

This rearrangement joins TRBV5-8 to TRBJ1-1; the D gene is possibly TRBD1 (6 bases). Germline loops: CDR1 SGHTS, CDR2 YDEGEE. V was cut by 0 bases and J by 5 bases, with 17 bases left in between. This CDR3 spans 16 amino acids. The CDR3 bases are TGTGCCAGCAGCTTGGTAACCGGGGAGGGGGGAACTGAAGCTTTCTTT. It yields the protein CASSLVTGEGGTEAFF.

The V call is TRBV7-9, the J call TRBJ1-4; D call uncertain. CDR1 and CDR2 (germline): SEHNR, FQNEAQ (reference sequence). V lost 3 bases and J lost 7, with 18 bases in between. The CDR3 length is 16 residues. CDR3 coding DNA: TGTGCCAGCAGCTTGAGGGTCCCGATTGGTGGTGAAAAACTGTTTTTT. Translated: CASSLRVPIGGEKLFF.

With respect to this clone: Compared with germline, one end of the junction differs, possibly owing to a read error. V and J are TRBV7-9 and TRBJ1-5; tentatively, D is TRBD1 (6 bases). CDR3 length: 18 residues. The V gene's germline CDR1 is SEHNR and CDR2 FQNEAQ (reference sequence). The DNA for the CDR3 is TGTGCCAGCAGCCTAGCCCGAGGACAGCCTGCCCGCAATCAGCCCCAGCATTTT. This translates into CASSLARGQPARNQPQHF.

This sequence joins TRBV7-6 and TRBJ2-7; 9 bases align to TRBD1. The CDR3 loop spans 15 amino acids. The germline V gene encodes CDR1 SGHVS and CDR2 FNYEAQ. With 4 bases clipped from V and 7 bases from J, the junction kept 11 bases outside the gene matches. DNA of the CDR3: TGTGCCAGCAGCTCACCCGGGACAGGGAATAGAGAGCAGTACTTC. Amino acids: CASSSPGTGNREQYF.

The CDR3 bases are TGTGCCAGCAGCCAAGAAATAGCGGGACTAATCTCCTACGAGCAGTACTTC. This encodes CASSQEIAGLISYEQYF. The chain joins TRBV4-2 to TRBJ2-5; 8 bases are shared with TRBD2. TRBJ2-7 explains the end of the DNA better; the J call may be wrong. CDR3 length: 17 amino acids. The germline V gene has CDR1 LGHNA and CDR2 YNFKEQ.

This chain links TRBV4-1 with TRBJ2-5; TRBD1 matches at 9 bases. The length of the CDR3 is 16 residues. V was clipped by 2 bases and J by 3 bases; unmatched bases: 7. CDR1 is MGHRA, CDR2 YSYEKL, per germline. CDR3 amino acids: CASSQPWTGEEETQYF. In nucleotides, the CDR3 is TGCGCCAGCAGCCAACCTTGGACAGGGGAGGAAGAGACCCAGTACTTC.

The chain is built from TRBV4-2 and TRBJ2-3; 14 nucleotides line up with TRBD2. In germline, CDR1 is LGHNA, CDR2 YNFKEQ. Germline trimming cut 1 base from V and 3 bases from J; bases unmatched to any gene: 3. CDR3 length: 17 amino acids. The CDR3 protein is CASSQVGTSGRTDTQYF. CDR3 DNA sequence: TGTGCCAGCAGCCAAGTGGGGACTAGCGGGAGAACAGATACGCAGTATTTT.

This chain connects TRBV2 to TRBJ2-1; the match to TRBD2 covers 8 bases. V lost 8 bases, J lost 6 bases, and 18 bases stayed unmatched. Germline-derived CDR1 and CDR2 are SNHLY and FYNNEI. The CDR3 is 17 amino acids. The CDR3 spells CASLGRSLAGLANEQFF. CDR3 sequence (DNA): TGTGCCAGCCTTGGTAGAAGCCTAGCGGGTTTAGCCAATGAGCAGTTCTTC.

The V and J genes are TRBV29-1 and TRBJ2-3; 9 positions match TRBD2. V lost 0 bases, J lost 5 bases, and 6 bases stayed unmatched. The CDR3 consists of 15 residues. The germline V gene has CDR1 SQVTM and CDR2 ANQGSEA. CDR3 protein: CSVEEGGRAGDTQYF. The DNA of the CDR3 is TGCAGCGTTGAAGAGGGCGGGAGGGCCGGAGATACGCAGTATTTT.